Each of the 6 T cell receptor beta chains below was sequenced from the same sample in a study of shared clonotypes between healthy human individuals. Profiling relied on immunoSEQ multiplex PCR, and the TCRdb table lists in-frame clones only, not all of them. The sample records about 490,000 clones, 79% being singletons. The sample consisted of PBMCs. All receptors come from a woman between 35 and 50 years old in good health. Some clones in this sample may be carry-over from other donors' samples.

The CDR3 DNA follows: TGTGCCATCAGAGAACAGGGACCTGGAAACACCATATATTTT. Translation gives CAIREQGPGNTIYF. This rearrangement joins TRBV10-3 to TRBJ1-3; maybe TRBD1 (6 bases). The CDR3 runs to 14 residues. Trimming cost V 6 bases and J 2 bases, with 11 bases left between them. CDR1 and CDR2 from the germline V gene are ENHRY and SYGVKD.

This chain links TRBV4-1 with TRBJ2-1; 9 nucleotides agree with TRBD2. Germline trimming cut 1 base from V and 2 bases from J; bases unmatched to any gene: 6. The CDR3 is 17 amino acids. Germline loops: CDR1 MGHRA, CDR2 YSYEKL. The CDR3 region is CASSQVVREGPYNEQFF. The CDR3 coding sequence is TGCGCCAGCAGCCAAGTTGTGCGGGAGGGCCCCTACAATGAGCAGTTCTTC.

The genes are TRBV7-9 and TRBJ2-7; perhaps TRBD2 as D (6 bases). CDR3 size: 14 residues. Per the germline V gene, CDR1 is SEHNR and CDR2 is FQNEAQ (reference sequence). Trimming took 7 bases from V and 2 from J, leaving 15 bases between them. The CDR3: CASIGGSPTYEQYF. CDR3 bases: TGTGCCAGCATAGGAGGGTCCCCCACCTACGAGCAGTACTTC.

The chain has TRBV7-2 and TRBJ2-5, with 10 bases lining up with TRBD2. The V gene end was trimmed by 3 bases and the J gene end by 5 bases; junction bases not matched to a gene: 9. CDR1 SGHTA and CDR2 FQGNSA come from the germline V gene. CDR3 length: 16 amino acids. The CDR3 spells CASSLGASGSLETQYF. As DNA, the CDR3 is TGTGCCAGCAGCTTGGGAGCTAGCGGGAGTTTGGAGACCCAGTACTTC.

V usage is TRBV15 and J usage is TRBJ1-4; 7 bases agree with TRBD1. The germline gives CDR1 LNHNV, CDR2 YYDKDF (reference sequence). The length of the CDR3 is 15 residues. The V segment lost 0 bases and the J segment 5 bases; nucleotides outside the gene matches: 3. The CDR3 region is CATSRDLTGNEKLFF. CDR3 in DNA: TGTGCCACCAGCAGAGATCTGACAGGGAATGAAAAACTGTTTTTT.

The rearrangement joins TRBV2 to TRBJ1-2; D possibly corresponds to TRBD1 (5 bases). Germline V gene lookup returns CDR1 SNHLY and CDR2 FYNNEI. This CDR3 spans 14 amino acids. Between the trimmed V and J ends, which lost 6 bases and 8 bases, there was a span of 19 bases. The CDR3 DNA reads TGTGCCAGCAGCGCTGGTCGGCAGCAGGGCGGCTACACCTTC. It specifies CASSAGRQQGGYTF.